The 10 T cell receptor beta chains below all came from one sample that was sequenced in a study of beta chain features in type 1 diabetes. The whole isolated RNA underwent reverse transcription, so sequencing captured expressed TCRB transcripts. This table comes from immunoSEQ multiplex PCR, and its TCRdb copy is limited to in-frame clones, with some not included. This table holds some 160,000 clones, roughly 9% found once. Notes on the study in general: Moderate yet significant TCRB CDR3 shortening was seen in Type 1 diabetes patients in all four CD4+ subsets.

Their antigens are not known. Sequenced sample: central memory CD4+ T cells from blood. These receptor sequences come from a woman aged 25 to 39 with type 1 diabetes.

The chain links TRBV30 to TRBJ1-2, with a tentative D call TRBD1 (5 bases). From germline, CDR1 is GTSNPN and CDR2 SVGIG (reference sequence). The CDR3 is 14 amino acids. Trimming took off 3 bases at V and 4 bases at J, with 15 bases between the two ends. CDR3 protein: CAWSPWDSLYGYTF. CDR3 DNA: TGTGCCTGGAGCCCCTGGGACTCCCTCTATGGCTACACCTTC. The variable domain in full, completed from reference TRBV30 and TRBJ1-2, reads SQTIHQWPATLVQPVGSPLSLECTVEGTSNPNLYWYRQAAGRGLQLLFYSVGIGQISSEVPQNLSASRPQDRQFILSSKKLLLSDSGFYLCAWSPWDSLYGYTFGSGTRLTVV.

The chain has TRBV28 and TRBJ1-4; a possible D gene is TRBD1 (6 bases). Germline CDR1 reads MDHEN; CDR2 reads SYDVKM. Trimming removed 5 bases at V and 7 bases at J, with 11 bases between. This CDR3 is built from 13 residues. In DNA, the CDR3 is TGTGCCAGCAGTGGGGGCGGAAGTGAAAAACTGTTTTTT. Amino acid sequence: CASSGGGSEKLFF.

The chain employs TRBV16 and TRBJ1-1; TRBD1 matches 8 bases. Germline V gene lookup returns CDR1 KGHSY and CDR2 FQNENV. V shed 0 bases, J shed 11 bases, and the junction held 5 bases outside the gene matches. The length of the CDR3 is 13 residues. The CDR3 DNA is TGTGCCAGCAGCCAATCGGACAGGGCGGGGGCTTTCTTT. This encodes CASSQSDRAGAFF.

This clone has more than one count but fewer than ten. Distinct nucleotide sequences in the sample also encode this CDR3. CDR3 coding DNA: TGTGCCAGCAGCCTCGGGACTTCCTACAATGAGCAGTTCTTC. Its translation: CASSLGTSYNEQFF. V gene TRBV11-2 combines with J gene TRBJ2-1; tentatively, D is TRBD2 (6 bases). The CDR3 runs 14 residues. Germline V gene lookup returns CDR1 SGHAT and CDR2 FQNNGV. The V gene lost 5 bases and the J gene lost 1 base, with 9 bases spanning the gap. Filled out from reference TRBV11-2 and TRBJ2-1, the complete variable domain reads EAGVAQSPRYKIIEKRQSVAFWCNPISGHATLYWYQQILGQGPKLLIQFQNNGVVDDSQLPKDRFSAERLKGVDSTLKIQPAKLEDSAVYLCASSLGTSYNEQFFGPGTRLTVL.

The V call is TRBV4-1, the J call TRBJ2-6; possible D gene TRBD2, 6 bases. The CDR3 runs 18 residues. Germline V gene data show CDR1 as MGHRA and CDR2 as YSYEKL. With 1 base removed from V and 0 bases from J, the gap between germline ends came to 13 bases. CDR3 loop: CASSQGSPGSSGANVLTF. The DNA for the CDR3 is TGCGCCAGCAGCCAAGGCTCCCCCGGGAGCTCTGGGGCCAACGTCCTGACTTTC.

The genes are TRBV9 and TRBJ2-7, with 7 bases that match TRBD2. Germline loops: CDR1 SGDLS, CDR2 YYNGEE. There are 14 residues in the CDR3. V lost 7 bases and J lost 2; bases outside the gene matches: 9. The chain's CDR3 is CASGSRDYTYEQYF. In DNA, the CDR3 is TGTGCCAGCGGCTCCCGGGACTACACCTACGAGCAGTACTTC. The whole variable domain, remainder taken from reference TRBV9 and TRBJ2-7, is DSGVTQTPKHLITATGQRVTLRCSPRSGDLSVYWYQQSLDQGLQFLIQYYNGEERAKGNILERFSAQQFPDLHSELNLSSLELGDSALYFCASGSRDYTYEQYFGPGTRLTVT.

The chain uses TRBV7-9 and TRBJ1-2, with D tentatively TRBD1 (6 bases). This CDR3 region has 13 residues. Germline V gives CDR1 SEHNR, CDR2 FQNEAQ (reference sequence). Trimming took 5 bases from V and 6 from J, leaving 13 bases between them. The CDR3 protein is CASSLGQSNGYTF. The CDR3 nucleotides are TGTGCCAGCAGCCTAGGACAGTCAAATGGCTACACCTTC.

This chain connects TRBV5-6 to TRBJ2-6, with D uncertain. The CDR3 is 13 amino acids. Germline V gene data show CDR1 as SGHDT and CDR2 as YYEEEE. V was cut by 7 bases and J by 1 base, with 6 bases left in between. CDR3 sequence (DNA): TGTGCCAGCCGCCAGTCTGGGGCCAACGTCCTGACTTTC. Translation gives CASRQSGANVLTF.

V gene TRBV11-2 combines with J gene TRBJ2-3; TRBD1 matches at 8 bases. V gave up 5 bases and J gave up 6 bases; unmatched junction bases: 7. The CDR3 is 14 residues long. Germline CDR1 reads SGHAT; CDR2 reads FQNNGV. The CDR3 spells CASSPTGQADTQYF. CDR3 bases: TGTGCCAGCAGCCCAACGGGACAGGCGGATACGCAGTATTTT.

The sample holds a few counts of this clone. Other DNA sequences of this sample code for an identical CDR3. This chain uses TRBV29-1 with TRBJ2-2, with TRBD1 as a possible D gene (5 bases). This CDR3 comprises 12 residues. Trimming left V 4 bases short and J 7 bases short, with 10 bases between. CDR1 SQVTM and CDR2 ANQGSEA come from the germline V gene. In DNA form, the CDR3 reads TGCAGCGTTGGGCAGGGCCACGGGGAGCTGTTTTTT. It yields the protein CSVGQGHGELFF.